Sequencing of this T cell receptor beta chain was carried out in a study of MAIT cells during Salmonella Paratyphi A infection (dated by TCRdb to the late 2010s). Background for the entire study: A single dose of 1-5x10^3 CFU of S. Paratyphi A strain NVGH308 was swallowed by adult volunteers aged 18 to 60. Ciprofloxacin 500 mg twice daily for 14 days, starting at diagnosis, was given to diagnosed volunteers. General findings and caveats noted by the study authors: MAIT TRBV usage was found to be oligoclonal, with TRBV20 and TRBV6 favoured, and appeared to be unchanged by infection. Space occupied by over-represented MAIT clonotypes fell significantly from baseline to mid-infection (around 0.15 to 0.10), with no significant post-infection difference. Compared with healthy controls, diagnosed volunteers had more expansion or contraction among the top five MAIT clonotypes (0.53 versus 0.13), suggesting that infection reshaped the repertoire. Although the availability of volunteer samples limited sample sizes, the sizes were judged adequate for detecting differences between groups.

The protocol used for the library was 5' RACE. Two rounds of PCR with Phusion High-Fidelity polymerase amplified TCRbeta, with sample-specific barcodes added in the primers. To build the TCRbeta libraries, template-switch cDNA synthesis was carried out using SMARTScribe reverse transcriptase along with a TRBC-specific primer. After barcoding, samples were pooled and then prepared using the NEBNext Ultra DNA Library Prep Kit for Illumina. Sequencing of the libraries took place on an Illumina MiSeq using the MiSeq reagent kit v2, 300 cycles. The authors' analysis ran thus. Jemultiplexer was used to demultiplex reads by barcode, and MiTCR with default parameters handled the alignment. Non-functional sequences were removed with VDJtools, and each clonotype was defined by its amino acid sequence, with frequencies calculated from the assigned sequence reads. Clonal space homeostasis binned clonotypes by frequency as over-represented (0.05-1), large, medium and small. TCRdb trimmed the raw reads at Q25, called clones with MiXCR and kept productive beta chains. Identical CDR3 proteins give one entry, which carries the most common genes and DNA. TCRdb, not the authors, supplied the V and J calls. The sample has about 1,500 distinct CDR3 sequences on record, around 53% of them singletons. The ten largest clones represent roughly 37% of the sample.

Per the publication, the time point label means: before S. Paratyphi A challenge (baseline). MAIT cells were defined as Valpha7.2+ CD161+ T cells and were identified and sorted by flow cytometry. In a handful of volunteers who developed enteric fever after controlled oral challenge with live Salmonella Paratyphi A, circulating MAIT cell TCRbeta repertoires were profiled over time. MAIT cell samples were contributed by each diagnosed volunteer at pre-infection, mid-infection and post-infection timepoints. Enteric fever was diagnosed on the basis of Paratyphi A bacteremia and/or persistent fever above 38 degrees C lasting more than 12 hours. Diagnosis of infection in challenged volunteers occurred between day 4 and day 7 after challenge. For RNA extraction, about 4,500 to 10,000 MAIT cells from each sample were sorted straight into RNAqueous-Micro lysis buffer. Lymphoprep gradient centrifugation was used to isolate peripheral blood mononuclear cells from blood samples and leukocyte cones. A BD FACSAria Fusion or BD FACSAria III sorter was used for cell sorting.

Including cysteine and phenylalanine, the CDR3 has 12 amino acids. Of all the DNA, just the CDR3 is kept, 36 bases in frame from base 1. CDR1 and CDR2, looked up from the germline V gene, are SGHDT and YYEEEE. About this clonotype itself: Its antigen is currently not known. Per-base quality was not reported, and no clone a single base away is much larger than it.

This sequence was found in a person aged 18-69 years who was deliberately infected with Salmonella Paratyphi A in a paratyphoid fever challenge study. The V and J genes are TRBV5-6 and TRBJ1-1; 8 middle bases align to TRBD1. The specimen was MAIT cells from blood, collected at the first sampling point of the challenge study. The DNA reads as follows: TGTGCTAGAGGGGGACAGGACACTGAAGCTTTCTTT. It encodes CARGGQDTEAFF.